The present TCR beta chain was sequenced within a study of T-cell memory formation after mild COVID-19. Whole-study context: For the most part, TCR clusters were specific to one donor.

It was 5'RACE with constant-segment primers that produced the TCR alpha and TCR beta cDNA libraries, which carried sample barcodes and UMIs. Each CDR3 protein gets one entry after TCRdb re-called the 5' RACE reads with MiXCR. The repertoire holds hundreds of thousands of distinct CDR3 sequences, with about 13% as singletons. V shed 5 bases and J shed 4 bases, with 8 bases lying between them. The CDR3 extends over 12 amino acids. This sequence joins TRBV12-3 or TRBV12-4 and TRBJ1-2; D is ambiguous. The sequenced sample was PBMCs or a T cell subset sorted from them (not recorded which). This TCR was sampled from a man younger than 30 who had mild COVID-19 (a few samples of this study predate the infection). Cell type and time point are not known. CDR3 protein: CASSPAPYGYTF. DNA for the CDR3: TGTGCCAGCAGTCCCGCCCCCTATGGCTACACCTTC.